This T cell receptor beta chain was sequenced for a study of response to subunit inactivated influenza vaccine. A note on this clonotype: The antigen is not known.

TCRdb re-derived calls from the RT-PCR reads in MiXCR, one entry per CDR3 protein. The repertoire consists of 500,000 to 750,000 distinct CDR3 sequences, with around 15% occurring once and the leading ten covering 11%. Germline CDR1 is GTSNPN and CDR2 is SVGIG (reference sequence). The CDR3 has 11 amino acids. V lost 5 bases and J 6 bases, leaving 7 bases between the germline ends. Study observations and caveats: New T cells are recruited in small numbers by each seasonal influenza vaccination, according to the authors' suggestion.

Sequences were derived from PBMCs from blood, sampled about 13 days after vaccination. The gene calls are TRBV30 and TRBJ2-2; D is unresolved. The clonotype originates from a man aged 45-65 years who received an inactivated influenza vaccine. CDR3 sequence reads: CAWEESGELFF. The CDR3 coding sequence is TGTGCCTGGGAAGAGTCCGGGGAGCTGTTTTTT.